These 14 T cell receptor beta chains were all obtained from the same sample, sequenced in a study of cytomegalovirus exposure and HLA in healthy donors. Produced via immunoSEQ multiplex PCR; TCRdb's table is partial and in-frame only. The sample has some 85,000 clones, approximately 96% seen once. Input material: PBMCs. These receptors came from a woman between 18 and 29 years old in good health and CMV-seronegative.

The rearrangement joins TRBV6-5 to TRBJ2-7; TRBD1 agrees at 8 bases. The germline CDR1 and CDR2 sequences are MNHEY and SVGAGI. CDR3 length equals 14 residues. V lost 5 bases to trimming and J lost 2 bases; unmatched junction nucleotides: 5. The CDR3, as DNA: TGTGCCAGCAGTGCCGACAGGGGTCCCTACGAGCAGTACTTC. This gives the protein CASSADRGPYEQYF.

The rearrangement uses TRBV6-6 and TRBJ2-5; 7 bases align to TRBD2. The CDR3 runs to 13 residues. Germline V gene sequence: CDR1 MNHNY, CDR2 SVGAGI (reference sequence). V lost 6 bases, J lost 3 bases, and 4 bases stayed unmatched. The CDR3 protein is CASSVAGEETQYF. CDR3 bases: TGTGCCAGCAGCGTGGCGGGGGAAGAGACCCAGTACTTC.

The CDR3 DNA reads TGCGCCAGCAGCACCGTGGCTAGCCAAGAGACCCAGTACTTC. Translating gives CASSTVASQETQYF. The genes are TRBV5-1 and TRBJ2-5; D is ambiguous. V was clipped by 4 bases and J by 1 base, with 11 bases between them. Germline values: CDR1 SGHRS, CDR2 YFSETQ. The CDR3 runs to 14 residues.

V gene TRBV5-6 combines with J gene TRBJ2-1; a possible D gene is TRBD2 (5 bases). Trimming shortened V by 4 bases and J by 6 bases, and 11 bases separated the two germline ends. Germline lookup yields CDR1 SGHDT and CDR2 YYEEEE. The CDR3 length is 13 residues. The DNA for the CDR3 is TGTGCCAGCAGCATGGGGAGTCGCAATGAGCAGTTCTTC. It yields the protein CASSMGSRNEQFF.

The CDR3 loop reads CASSSHDGGGNEQYF. The CDR3 DNA sequence: TGTGCCAGCAGCTCCCACGACGGGGGTGGCAACGAGCAGTACTTC. The V call is TRBV7-6, the J call TRBJ2-7; weak D call: TRBD2 (6 bases). Germline loops: CDR1 SGHVS, CDR2 FNYEAQ. The CDR3 contains 15 residues. The V gene lost 4 bases and the J gene lost 5 bases, with 18 bases spanning the gap.

This clone came up once. The CDR3 sequence: CASSENPGTVFGTQYF. For the CDR3, the DNA is TGTGCCAGCAGCGAAAACCCCGGGACAGTATTTGGGACCCAGTACTTC. The chain employs TRBV6-1 and TRBJ2-5, with 7 bases lining up with TRBD1. CDR3 length equals 16 residues. Germline loops: CDR1 MNHNS, CDR2 SASEGT. V was clipped by 6 bases and J by 7 bases; unmatched bases: 17.

The table lists this clone with a count of one. The chain recombines TRBV19 with TRBJ2-7; 7 bases are a match to TRBD1. CDR1 LNHDA and CDR2 SQIVND come from the germline V gene (reference sequence). V dropped 2 bases and J dropped 6; count of bases not matched to a gene: 10. This CDR3 is 15 amino acids long. CDR3 amino acids: CASSIPGQNFVEQYF. As DNA, the CDR3 is TGTGCCAGTAGTATACCGGGACAGAACTTCGTCGAGCAGTACTTC.

This clone has a single count. The chain joins TRBV15 to TRBJ2-3; 8 nucleotides match TRBD1. There are 14 residues in the CDR3. The germline CDR1 and CDR2 sequences are LNHNV and YYDKDF (reference sequence). V trimming: 8 bases; J trimming: 3 bases; junction bases outside the gene matches: 7. The CDR3 DNA reads as TGTGCCACCTCGCTTGGACAGGGAACAGATACGCAGTATTTT. Residues: CATSLGQGTDTQYF.

In its sample, this clone was seen once. The chain recombines TRBV29-1 with TRBJ2-2, with TRBD2 matching 11 bases. Losses at the gene ends were 6 bases for V and 1 base for J; bases not matched to a gene: 4. This CDR3 spans 15 amino acids. CDR1 is SQVTM, CDR2 ANQGSEA, per germline. The CDR3 DNA reads as TGCAGCGTAGGGACTAGCGGAATGAACACCGGGGAGCTGTTTTTT. It is translated as CSVGTSGMNTGELFF.

The chain joins TRBV28 to TRBJ2-6, with 8 bases that match TRBD2. CDR1 MDHEN and CDR2 SYDVKM come from the germline V gene. Trimming cost V 11 bases and J 0 bases; bases outside gene matches: 15. The CDR3 covers 18 residues. This chain's CDR3 is CAGFLGREGPSGANVLTF. CDR3 DNA sequence: TGTGCCGGGTTCCTCGGCCGGGAGGGCCCCTCTGGGGCCAACGTCCTGACTTTC.

The chain combines TRBV10-3 with TRBJ1-3, with 10 bases aligning to TRBD1. J was trimmed by 0 bases and V by 5 bases; bases with no gene match: 16. This CDR3 region has 20 residues. The germline gives CDR1 ENHRY, CDR2 SYGVKD. CDR3 protein: CAISPPMGTGDGASGNTIYF. CDR3 in DNA: TGTGCCATCAGTCCCCCTATGGGGACAGGGGACGGGGCCTCTGGAAACACCATATATTTT.

V and J are TRBV4-2 and TRBJ2-7; tentative D call: TRBD2 (8 bases). V lost 2 bases to trimming and J lost 0 bases, with 14 bases between them. Germline-derived CDR1 and CDR2 are LGHNA and YNFKEQ. CDR3 length: 16 residues. CDR3 in DNA: TGTGCCAGCAGCCAATTTAGCGGGGACAGCTCCTACGAGCAGTACTTC. Translating it yields CASSQFSGDSSYEQYF.

The CDR3 here is CASSPRLAGPYEQYF. The CDR3, as DNA: TGTGCCAGCAGCCCCCGACTAGCGGGACCCTACGAGCAGTACTTC. The chain recombines TRBV7-9 with TRBJ2-7; 11 nucleotides align to TRBD2. J lost 2 bases, V lost 5 bases, and 5 bases had no gene match. In germline, CDR1 is SEHNR, CDR2 FQNEAQ (reference sequence). CDR3 length: 15 amino acids.

The V call is TRBV25-1, the J call TRBJ2-7, with D uncertain. The CDR3 is made up of 12 amino acids. The germline V gene has CDR1 MGHDK and CDR2 SYGVNS. The germline V and J ends were trimmed by 6 bases and 2 bases, with 8 bases remaining between them. This CDR3 reads CASSRGPYEQYF. The CDR3 DNA follows: TGTGCCAGCAGCCGCGGCCCCTACGAGCAGTACTTC.